Sequencing of this TCR beta chain was carried out in a study of T cells after yellow fever vaccination. In this sample, this clonotype turned up a few times. Template switching by 5'RACE produced TCR cDNA, adding a universal primer site and UMIs. Via MiXCR, TCRdb re-called the 5' RACE reads, giving one row per CDR3 protein. Of almost 600,000 distinct CDR3 sequences listed, around an eighth are singletons. V lost 5 bases, J lost 2 bases, and 7 bases lay in between. Germline V gene sequence: CDR1 SGHNT, CDR2 YYREEE (reference sequence). The CDR3 loop spans 12 amino acids. This clonotype was obtained from a man younger than 40 who received the YFV17D yellow fever vaccine. The chain links TRBV5-4 to TRBJ2-5, with no clear D. The sequences come from PBMCs, collected on the day of the yellow fever booster vaccination. As DNA, the CDR3 is TGTGCCAGCAGTTACTGGCAAGAGACCCAGTACTTC. This sequence encodes CASSYWQETQYF.